This T cell receptor (beta chain) was retrieved from a study of persistence of HIV-infected CD4 T cells. Overall study: Suppressive ART had lasted a median of about eight years. Notes on the study in general: TCR oligoclonality correlated with proviral oligoclonality in the same sorted populations. Degenerate expanded CDR3beta sequences were enriched among CMV- and Gag-responding cells.

The libraries were made with immunoSEQ version 4 in survey mode. Generated by immunoSEQ multiplex PCR, the TCRdb table keeps only in-frame clones and is missing some. The data contain some 40,000 clones, over 75% of them singletons. An overlapping HIV-1 Gag peptide pool stimulated these cells at roughly 0.97 ug/peptide/mL. Memory cells lacking CD40L and CD69 with high CD45RO were sorted. Adults with HIV-1 started suppressive ART while chronically infected. This CDR3 has 15 amino acids. With V trimmed by 2 bases and J by 3 bases, 7 bases remained unmatched. Germline assignment: CDR1 SGHTA and CDR2 FQGNSA. Turning to this clone: What it recognizes is unknown.

Here the sequenced sample was cultured CD4+ T cells from PBMCs, taken from a patient who received antiretroviral therapy. The receptor was isolated from an adult with HIV. The donor label of this sample is uncertain. The chain has TRBV7-2 and TRBJ2-7; 7 nucleotides line up with TRBD1. This chain's CDR3 is CASSLTGTAHYEQYF. The DNA for the CDR3 is TGTGCCAGCAGCTTAACCGGGACAGCCCACTACGAGCAGTACTTC.